This T cell receptor beta chain derives from a study of blood T cell repertoires in COVID-19 (dated by TCRdb to 2019 to 2021). Background on the whole study: Samples covering the acute and convalescent phases of COVID-19 were provided by collaborators in the United States, Italy and Spain. HLA class I and class II types, where available, came from metadata supplied by the sample provider rather than from assay-based typing. The repertoires were released in a freely available public database meant as a resource for research on the immune response to SARS-CoV-2. The dataset comprised deeply sampled blood TCRbeta repertoires from subjects exposed to, actively infected with, or recovered from COVID-19. The samples were drawn from two sources: the first 160 participants of the ongoing ImmuneRACE study, and 1,000 to 1,500 subjects contributed by 6 global collaborators. A de-identified subject ID, COVID-19 status, age in years and sex were almost always included in the sample metadata. The material from the prospective study consisted of cDNA or gDNA derived from T cells, B-cell-depleted T cells, or PBMCs.

TCRbeta CDR3 regions were amplified from genomic DNA by means of the immunoSEQ Assay, a bias-controlled multiplex PCR. On the study's bioinformatics: Within the assay, amplification of reference gene primers was used to estimate how many nucleated cells each sample contained. To quantify the absolute abundance of each unique TCRbeta CDR3 rearrangement, sequence reads were collapsed and filtered. Productive Simpson clonality was computed per sample as the square root of Simpson's diversity index over productive rearrangements. TCRdb obtained this table from immuneACCESS and retained in-frame rearrangements with V and J assigned. These tables miss some clones; where compared with another copy, unresolved V genes account for less than half of the shortfall, and the remainder is unexplained. The V and J calls and the clone size are those of that table, but D and trimming were determined from the DNA. This sample has over 350,000 clones in its table, and approximately 90% of those were observed once. The ten largest clones take up 4.3% of the sample.

What the work shows at the level of the full study, not this receptor alone: Clinical and demographic metadata were provided uncurated, with the amount varying by source and participant.

About this clone: What antigen it recognizes has not been identified. No qualities accompany the bases; no much larger clone lies one base away.

Each collaborating institution followed its own protocols to collect whole blood in K2EDTA tubes. Collaborator samples were shipped for TCRbeta analysis as frozen whole blood, isolated PBMCs, or DNA extracted from either sample type. Counted from cysteine to phenylalanine, this CDR3 has 13 amino acids. The entry retains the CDR3 DNA only, 39 bases that are in frame from base 1. V drops 1 base and J drops 10 bases, leaving 14 bases in between. Sequences SGHDT (CDR1) and YYEEEE (CDR2) are obtained from the germline V gene. This clonotype was obtained from a woman in her twenties or thirties with acute or convalescent COVID-19. The chain uses TRBV5-6 and TRBJ2-5; the D segment could be TRBD1, given 6 matching bases. Material for sequencing was peripheral blood. The CDR3 protein: CASSLTTGPLQYF. The DNA sequence reads TGTGCCAGCAGCTTGACGACAGGCCCTCTCCAGTACTTC.